This record looks at one T cell receptor beta chain sequence and its context. Antigen unknown. Primers used in a second PCR of roughly 6 to 11 cycles were a sample-barcoded 5' primer and a J-beta primer mix. Each cDNA molecule was tagged by a template-switch adaptor that had 12 random nucleotides. TCRdb called the 5' RACE reads again in MiXCR, with one record for every CDR3 protein. The profile shows more than 1.4 million distinct CDR3 sequences, about 40% of them singletons. The data were taken from a study of blood T cells in healthy people across ages. General observations from the study: The fall in TCR beta diversity per million T cells was roughly linear with age.

Trimming took off 1 base at V and 0 bases at J, with 9 bases between the two ends. This CDR3 comprises 16 residues. From germline, CDR1 is LNHNV and CDR2 YYDKDF (reference sequence). A minimum of 6.5 million PBMCs was isolated per sample. V and J are TRBV15 and TRBJ1-4; a weak D match, TRBD1 (5 bases). This clonotype was obtained from a woman under 30 in good health. The sequenced material came from blood. The CDR3 coding sequence is TGTGCCACCAGCAGAGGCGAAGGGGCAACTAATGAAAAACTGTTTTTT. Its translation: CATSRGEGATNEKLFF.